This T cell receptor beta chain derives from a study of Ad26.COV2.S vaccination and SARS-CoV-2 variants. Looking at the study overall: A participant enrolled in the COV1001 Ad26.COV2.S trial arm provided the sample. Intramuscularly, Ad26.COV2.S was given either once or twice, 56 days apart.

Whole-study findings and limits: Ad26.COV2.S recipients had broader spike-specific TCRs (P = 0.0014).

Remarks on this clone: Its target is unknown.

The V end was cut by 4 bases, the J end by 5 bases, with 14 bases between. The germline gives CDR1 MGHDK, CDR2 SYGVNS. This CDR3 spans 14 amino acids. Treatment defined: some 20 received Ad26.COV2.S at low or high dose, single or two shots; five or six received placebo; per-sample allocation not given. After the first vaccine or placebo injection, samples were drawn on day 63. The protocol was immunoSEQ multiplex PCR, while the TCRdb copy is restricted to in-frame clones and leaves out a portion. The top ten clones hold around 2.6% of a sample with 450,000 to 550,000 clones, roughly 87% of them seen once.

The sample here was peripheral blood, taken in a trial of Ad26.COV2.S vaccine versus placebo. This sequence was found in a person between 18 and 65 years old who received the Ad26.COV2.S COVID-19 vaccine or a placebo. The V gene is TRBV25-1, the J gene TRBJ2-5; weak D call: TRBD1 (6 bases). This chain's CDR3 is CASSVPGAVETQYF. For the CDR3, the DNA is TGTGCCAGCAGTGTGCCAGGGGCCGTGGAGACCCAGTACTTC.